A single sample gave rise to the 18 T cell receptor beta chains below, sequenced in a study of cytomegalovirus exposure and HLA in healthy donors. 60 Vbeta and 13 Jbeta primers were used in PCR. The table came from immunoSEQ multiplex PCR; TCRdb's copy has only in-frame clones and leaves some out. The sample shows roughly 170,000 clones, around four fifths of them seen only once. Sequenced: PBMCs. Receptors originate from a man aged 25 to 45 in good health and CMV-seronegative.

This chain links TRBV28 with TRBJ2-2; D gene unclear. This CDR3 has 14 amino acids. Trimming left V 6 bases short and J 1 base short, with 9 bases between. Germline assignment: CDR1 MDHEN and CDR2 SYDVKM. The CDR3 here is CASRAGGNTGELFF. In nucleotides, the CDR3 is TGTGCCAGCAGGGCCGGCGGGAACACCGGGGAGCTGTTTTTT.

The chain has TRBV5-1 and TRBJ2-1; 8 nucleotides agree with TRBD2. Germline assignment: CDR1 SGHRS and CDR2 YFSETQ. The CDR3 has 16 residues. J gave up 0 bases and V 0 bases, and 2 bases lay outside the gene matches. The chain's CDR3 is CASSLEGTSSYNEQFF. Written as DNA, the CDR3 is TGCGCCAGCAGCTTGGAGGGGACTAGCTCCTACAATGAGCAGTTCTTC.

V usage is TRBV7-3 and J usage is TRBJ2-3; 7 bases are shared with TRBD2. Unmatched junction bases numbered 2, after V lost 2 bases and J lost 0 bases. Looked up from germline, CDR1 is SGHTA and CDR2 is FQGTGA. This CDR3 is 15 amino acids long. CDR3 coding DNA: TGTGCCAGCAGCTTAGTAGCGGGCAGCACAGATACGCAGTATTTT. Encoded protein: CASSLVAGSTDTQYF.

This chain's CDR3 is CASRSGTGHEKLFF. The CDR3 coding sequence is TGTGCCAGCAGGTCCGGGACAGGACATGAAAAACTGTTTTTT. The rearrangement links TRBV7-9 to TRBJ1-4; 8 nucleotides agree with TRBD1. This CDR3 region has 14 residues. Losses at the gene ends were 6 bases for V and 6 bases for J; bases not matched to a gene: 6. The V gene's germline CDR1 is SEHNR and CDR2 FQNEAQ (reference sequence).

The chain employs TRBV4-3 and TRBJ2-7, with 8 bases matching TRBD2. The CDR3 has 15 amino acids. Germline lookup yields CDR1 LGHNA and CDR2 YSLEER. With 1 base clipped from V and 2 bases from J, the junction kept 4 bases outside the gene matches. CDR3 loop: CASSQGSGATYEQYF. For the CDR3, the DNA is TGCGCCAGCAGCCAAGGTAGCGGGGCAACCTACGAGCAGTACTTC.

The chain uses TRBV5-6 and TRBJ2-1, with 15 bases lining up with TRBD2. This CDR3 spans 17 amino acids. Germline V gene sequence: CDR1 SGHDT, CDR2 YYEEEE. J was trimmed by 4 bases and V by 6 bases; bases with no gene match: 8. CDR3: CASTLPGLAGGYNEQFF. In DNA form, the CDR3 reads TGTGCCAGCACCCTGCCGGGACTAGCGGGGGGTTACAATGAGCAGTTCTTC.

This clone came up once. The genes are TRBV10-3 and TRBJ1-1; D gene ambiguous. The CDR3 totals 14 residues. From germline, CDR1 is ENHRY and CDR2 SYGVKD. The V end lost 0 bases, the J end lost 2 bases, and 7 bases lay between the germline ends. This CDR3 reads CAISESLGNTEAFF. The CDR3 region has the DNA TGTGCCATCAGTGAGTCTCTGGGCAACACTGAAGCTTTCTTT.

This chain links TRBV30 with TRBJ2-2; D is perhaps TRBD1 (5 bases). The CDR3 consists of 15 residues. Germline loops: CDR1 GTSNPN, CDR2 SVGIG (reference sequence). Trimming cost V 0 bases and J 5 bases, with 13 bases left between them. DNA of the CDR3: TGTGCCTGGAGTGTACGGGCAGGGTGGACCGGGGAGCTGTTTTTT. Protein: CAWSVRAGWTGELFF.

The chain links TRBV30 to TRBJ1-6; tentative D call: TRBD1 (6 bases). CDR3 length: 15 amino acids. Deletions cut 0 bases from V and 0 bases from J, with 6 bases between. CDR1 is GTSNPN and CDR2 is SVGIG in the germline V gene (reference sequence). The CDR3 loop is CAWSVGGSYNSPLHF. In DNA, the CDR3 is TGTGCCTGGAGTGTAGGGGGCTCCTATAATTCACCCCTCCACTTT.

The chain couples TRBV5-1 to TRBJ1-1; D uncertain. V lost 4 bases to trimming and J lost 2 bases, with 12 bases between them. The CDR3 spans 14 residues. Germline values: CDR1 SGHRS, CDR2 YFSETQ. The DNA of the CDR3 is TGCGCCAGCAGCACAGACACTCGAAACACTGAAGCTTTCTTT. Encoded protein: CASSTDTRNTEAFF.

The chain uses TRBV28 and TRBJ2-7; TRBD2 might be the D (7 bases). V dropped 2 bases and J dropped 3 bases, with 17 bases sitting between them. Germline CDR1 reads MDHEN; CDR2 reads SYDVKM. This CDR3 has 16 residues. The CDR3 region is CASSLRGRGGYYEQYF. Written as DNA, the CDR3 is TGTGCCAGCAGTTTACGGGGGAGGGGGGGATACTACGAGCAGTACTTC.

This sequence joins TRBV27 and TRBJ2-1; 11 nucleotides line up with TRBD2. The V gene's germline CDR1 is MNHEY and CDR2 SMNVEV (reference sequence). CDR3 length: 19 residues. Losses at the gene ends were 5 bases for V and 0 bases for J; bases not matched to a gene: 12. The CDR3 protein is CASSHQTSGIPASYNEQFF. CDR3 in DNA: TGTGCCAGCAGTCACCAGACTAGCGGGATCCCGGCCTCCTACAATGAGCAGTTCTTC.

The CDR3 coding sequence is TGTGCCAGCAGTTTATCCGGACAGGGTGCTAGCTCCTATAATTCACCCCTCCACTTT. Its translation: CASSLSGQGASSYNSPLHF. The chain employs TRBV28 and TRBJ1-6, with 8 bases identical to TRBD1. Germline CDR1 reads MDHEN; CDR2 reads SYDVKM. Losses at the gene ends were 1 base for V and 0 bases for J; bases not matched to a gene: 8. The CDR3 covers 19 residues.

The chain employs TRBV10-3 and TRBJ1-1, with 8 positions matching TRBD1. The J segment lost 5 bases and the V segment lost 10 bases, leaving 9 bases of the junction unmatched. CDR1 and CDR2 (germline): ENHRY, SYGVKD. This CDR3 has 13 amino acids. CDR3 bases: TGTGCCACGTCTGGACAGGGCGTAACTGAAGCTTTCTTT. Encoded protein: CATSGQGVTEAFF.

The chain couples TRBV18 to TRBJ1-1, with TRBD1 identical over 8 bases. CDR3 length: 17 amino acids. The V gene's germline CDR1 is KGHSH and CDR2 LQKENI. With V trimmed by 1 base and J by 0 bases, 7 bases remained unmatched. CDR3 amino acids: CASSPLGTGRMNTEAFF. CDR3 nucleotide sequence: TGTGCCAGCTCACCACTAGGGACAGGACGCATGAACACTGAAGCTTTCTTT.

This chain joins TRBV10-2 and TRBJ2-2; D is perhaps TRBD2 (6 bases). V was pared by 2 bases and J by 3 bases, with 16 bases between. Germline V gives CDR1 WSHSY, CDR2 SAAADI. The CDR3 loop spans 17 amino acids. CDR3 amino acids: CASSEVGGQLDTGELFF. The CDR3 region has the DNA TGCGCCAGCAGTGAGGTGGGAGGACAACTAGACACCGGGGAGCTGTTTTTT.

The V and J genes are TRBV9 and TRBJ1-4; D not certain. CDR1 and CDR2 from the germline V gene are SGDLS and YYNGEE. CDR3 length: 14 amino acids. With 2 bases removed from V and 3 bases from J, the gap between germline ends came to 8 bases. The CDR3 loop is CASSVEGANEKLFF. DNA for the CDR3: TGTGCCAGCAGCGTTGAGGGAGCTAATGAAAAACTGTTTTTT.

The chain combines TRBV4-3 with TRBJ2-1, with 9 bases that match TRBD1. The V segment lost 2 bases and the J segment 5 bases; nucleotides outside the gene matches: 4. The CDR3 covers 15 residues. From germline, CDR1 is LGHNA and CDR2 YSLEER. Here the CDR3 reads CASSQTGGAHNEQFF. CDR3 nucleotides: TGCGCCAGCAGCCAAACAGGGGGCGCCCACAATGAGCAGTTCTTC.